The 2 T cell receptor beta chains in this list originate from one sample, sequenced in a study of T cell responses to AZD1222 COVID-19 vaccine. Here immunoSEQ multiplex PCR was the method, and the copy in TCRdb shows in-frame clones only, minus some. The sample has roughly 200,000 clones; roughly 92% are singletons. The sample in question was peripheral blood, obtained 28 days after the second AZD1222 dose. These receptors were collected from an adult who received the AZD1222 COVID-19 vaccine.

V usage is TRBV9 and J usage is TRBJ1-5; D might be TRBD1 (5 bases). CDR1 is SGDLS, CDR2 YYNGEE, per germline. V gave up 0 bases and J gave up 7 bases, with 11 bases separating them. This CDR3 spans 14 amino acids. CDR3 amino acids: CASSVEGRGQPQHF. As DNA, the CDR3 is TGTGCCAGCAGCGTAGAGGGGCGTGGGCAGCCCCAGCATTTT.

The chain links TRBV27 to TRBJ2-5; D is undetermined. Trimming shortened V by 5 bases and J by 1 base, and 2 bases separated the two germline ends. Germline CDR1 and CDR2: MNHEY and SMNVEV (reference sequence). There are 11 residues in the CDR3. CDR3 residues: CASSVQETQYF. CDR3 nucleotides: TGTGCCAGCAGTGTCCAAGAGACCCAGTACTTC.